A single TCR beta chain is shown here with its context. Trimming took off 1 base at V and 3 bases at J, with 13 bases between the two ends. Germline loops: CDR1 SEHNR, CDR2 FQNEAQ (reference sequence). The CDR3 consists of 16 residues. Produced via immunoSEQ multiplex PCR; TCRdb's table is partial and in-frame only. The profile shows about 100,000 clones, 65% to 85% of them singletons. This sample is drawn from a study of blood T cell repertoires in COVID-19. For the study at large: PBMCs, B-cell-depleted T cells, or T cells were the source of the cDNA or gDNA that made up the material.

The chain carries TRBV7-9 and TRBJ1-5; TRBD1 might be the D (5 bases). Sequencing was carried out using peripheral blood. The receptor was derived from a woman aged 55-70 years with acute or convalescent COVID-19. CDR3 nucleotides: TGTGCCAGCAGCTTAGGTTATGGGGGGGACAATCAGCCCCAGCATTTT. Translated: CASSLGYGGDNQPQHF.